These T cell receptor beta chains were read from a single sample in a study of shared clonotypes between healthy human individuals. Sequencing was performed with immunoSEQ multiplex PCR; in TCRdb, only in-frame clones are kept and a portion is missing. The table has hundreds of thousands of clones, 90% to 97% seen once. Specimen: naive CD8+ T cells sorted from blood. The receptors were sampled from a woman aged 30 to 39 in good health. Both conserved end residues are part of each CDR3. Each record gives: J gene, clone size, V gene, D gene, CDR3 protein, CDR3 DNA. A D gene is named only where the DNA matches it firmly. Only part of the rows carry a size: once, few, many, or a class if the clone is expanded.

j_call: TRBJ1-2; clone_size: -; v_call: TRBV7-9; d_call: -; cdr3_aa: CASSLGGGDSVGYTF; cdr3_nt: TGTGCCAGCAGCTTAGGTGGTGGGGATTCCGTAGGCTACACCTTC
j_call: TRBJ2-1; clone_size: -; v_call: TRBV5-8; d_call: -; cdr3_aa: CAGEGKDTYNEQFF; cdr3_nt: TGTGCTGGAGAAGGGAAAGATACCTACAATGAGCAGTTCTTC
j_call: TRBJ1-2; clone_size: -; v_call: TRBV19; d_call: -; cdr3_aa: CASSIDLNRNYGYTF; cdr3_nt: TGTGCCAGTAGTATAGATCTTAACCGGAACTATGGCTACACCTTC
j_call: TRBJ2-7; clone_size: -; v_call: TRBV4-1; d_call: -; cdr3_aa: CASSQQGHEQYF; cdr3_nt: TGCGCCAGCAGCCAACAGGGTCACGAGCAGTACTTC
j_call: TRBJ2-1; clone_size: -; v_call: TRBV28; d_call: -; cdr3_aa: CASSSTGEQFF; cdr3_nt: TGTGCCAGCAGCTCCACAGGAGAGCAGTTCTTC
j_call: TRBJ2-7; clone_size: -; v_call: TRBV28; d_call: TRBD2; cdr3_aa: CASTQLAGVTNYEQYF; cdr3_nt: TGTGCCAGCACCCAGCTAGCGGGAGTCACAAACTACGAGCAGTACTTC
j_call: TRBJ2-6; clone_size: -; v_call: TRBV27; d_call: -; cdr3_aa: CASSLLGRGGANVLTF; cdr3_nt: TGTGCCAGCAGTTTATTAGGACGGGGGGGGGCCAACGTCCTGACTTTC
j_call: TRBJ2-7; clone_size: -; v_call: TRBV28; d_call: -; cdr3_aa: CASSLYDVYEQYF; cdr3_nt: TGTGCCAGCAGTTTATATGATGTGTACGAGCAGTACTTC
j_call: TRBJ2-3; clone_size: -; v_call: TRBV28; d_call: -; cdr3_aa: CASSDRSPDTQYF; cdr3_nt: TGTGCCAGCAGCGACAGGTCCCCAGATACGCAGTATTTT
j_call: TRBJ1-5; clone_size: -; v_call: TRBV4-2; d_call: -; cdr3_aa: CASSQFPLGNHSNQPQHF; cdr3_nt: TGTGCCAGCAGCCAGTTTCCCCTGGGAAACCATAGCAATCAGCCCCAGCATTTT
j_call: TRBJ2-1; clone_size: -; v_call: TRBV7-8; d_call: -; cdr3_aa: CASSIRERTYNEQFF; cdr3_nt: TGTGCCAGCAGCATTAGAGAAAGGACCTACAATGAGCAGTTCTTC
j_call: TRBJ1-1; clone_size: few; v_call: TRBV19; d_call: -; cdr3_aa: CASSLNRPGPMNTEAFF; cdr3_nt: TGTGCCAGTAGTCTCAATCGACCCGGCCCAATGAACACTGAAGCTTTCTTT
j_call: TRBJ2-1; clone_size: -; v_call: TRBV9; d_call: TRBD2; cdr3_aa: CASSTSGTSGYNEQFF; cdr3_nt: TGTGCCAGCAGCACCTCCGGGACTAGCGGCTACAATGAGCAGTTCTTC
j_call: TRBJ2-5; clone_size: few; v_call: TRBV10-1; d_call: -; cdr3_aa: CASSQGVWETQYF; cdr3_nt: TGCGCCAGCAGCCAAGGGGTTTGGGAGACCCAGTACTTC
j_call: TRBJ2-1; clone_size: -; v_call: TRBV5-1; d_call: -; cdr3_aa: CASSLGGVNEQFF; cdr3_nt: TGCGCCAGCAGCTTGGGAGGAGTGAATGAGCAGTTCTTC
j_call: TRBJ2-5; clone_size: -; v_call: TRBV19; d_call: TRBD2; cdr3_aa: CASSIGVAGAETQYF; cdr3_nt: TGTGCCAGTAGTATTGGGGTAGCGGGAGCAGAGACCCAGTACTTC
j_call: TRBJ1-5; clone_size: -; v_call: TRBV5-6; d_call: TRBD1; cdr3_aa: CASSLWTGTDSNQPQHF; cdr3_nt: TGTGCCAGCAGCTTGTGGACAGGGACCGATAGCAATCAGCCCCAGCATTTT
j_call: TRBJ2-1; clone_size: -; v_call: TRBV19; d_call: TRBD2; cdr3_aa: CASVFASSGRAGSYNEQFF; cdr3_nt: TGTGCCAGCGTATTCGCGTCCAGCGGGAGGGCGGGTTCCTACAATGAGCAGTTCTTC
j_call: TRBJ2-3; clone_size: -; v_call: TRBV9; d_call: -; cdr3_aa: CASSVAGGGGIDTQYF; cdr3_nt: TGTGCCAGCAGCGTAGCTGGAGGGGGAGGGATAGATACGCAGTATTTT
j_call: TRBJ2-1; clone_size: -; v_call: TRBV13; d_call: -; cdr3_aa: CASSLEGEGRNEQFF; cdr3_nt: TGTGCCAGCAGCTTAGAGGGAGAGGGCAGGAATGAGCAGTTCTTC
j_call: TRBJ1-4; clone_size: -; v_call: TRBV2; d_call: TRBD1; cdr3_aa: CASSPYGTANNEKLFF; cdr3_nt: TGTGCCAGCAGTCCCTACGGGACAGCTAATAATGAAAAACTGTTTTTT
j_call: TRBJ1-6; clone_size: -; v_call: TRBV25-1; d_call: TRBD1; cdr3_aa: CASTGGTDIFNSPLHF; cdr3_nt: TGTGCCAGCACTGGGGGGACAGACATTTTTAATTCACCCCTCCACTTT
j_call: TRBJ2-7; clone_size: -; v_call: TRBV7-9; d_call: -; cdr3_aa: CASSIGPNYEQYF; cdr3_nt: TGTGCCAGCAGCATCGGGCCAAACTACGAGCAGTACTTC
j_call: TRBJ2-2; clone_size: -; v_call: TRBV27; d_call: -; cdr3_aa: CASSLMESTGELFF; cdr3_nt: TGTGCCAGCAGTTTAATGGAGAGTACCGGGGAGCTGTTTTTT
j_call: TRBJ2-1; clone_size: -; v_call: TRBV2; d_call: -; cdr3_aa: CASSEAGPNEQFF; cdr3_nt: TGTGCCAGCAGTGAAGCAGGGCCTAATGAGCAGTTCTTC
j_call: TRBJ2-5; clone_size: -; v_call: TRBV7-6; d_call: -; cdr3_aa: CASSLDSLSQETQYF; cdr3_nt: TGTGCCAGCAGCTTAGACTCCCTGAGTCAAGAGACCCAGTACTTC
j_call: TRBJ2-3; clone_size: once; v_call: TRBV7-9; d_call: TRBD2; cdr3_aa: CASSPQSGAKVDTQYF; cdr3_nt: TGTGCCAGCAGCCCGCAAAGCGGGGCGAAGGTGGATACGCAGTATTTT
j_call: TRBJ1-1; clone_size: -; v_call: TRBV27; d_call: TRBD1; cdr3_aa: CASSWTGSTEAFF; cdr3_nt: TGTGCCAGCAGTTGGACAGGGAGCACTGAAGCTTTCTTT
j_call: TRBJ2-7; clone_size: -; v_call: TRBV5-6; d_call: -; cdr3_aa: CASSFSRPYEQYF; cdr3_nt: TGTGCCAGCAGCTTTTCCAGGCCCTACGAGCAGTACTTC
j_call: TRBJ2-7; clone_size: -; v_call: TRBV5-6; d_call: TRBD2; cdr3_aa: CASSSGLAGVYSYEQYF; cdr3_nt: TGTGCCAGCAGTTCAGGGCTAGCGGGAGTTTATTCCTACGAGCAGTACTTC
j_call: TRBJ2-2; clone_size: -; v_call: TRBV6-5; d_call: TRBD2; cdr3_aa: CASSPELAGTGELFF; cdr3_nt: TGTGCCAGCAGTCCAGAACTAGCGGGGACCGGGGAGCTGTTTTTT
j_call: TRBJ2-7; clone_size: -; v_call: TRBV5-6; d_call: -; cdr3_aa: CASSLVRAYEQYF; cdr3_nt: TGTGCCAGCAGCTTGGTTAGGGCCTACGAGCAGTACTTC
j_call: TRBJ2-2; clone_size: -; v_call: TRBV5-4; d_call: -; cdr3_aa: CASSLVGGGTGELFF; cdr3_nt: TGTGCCAGCAGCTTGGTGGGAGGCGGCACCGGGGAGCTGTTTTTT
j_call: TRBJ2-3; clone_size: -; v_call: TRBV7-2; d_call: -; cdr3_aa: CASSLVFSSPDTQYF; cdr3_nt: TGTGCCAGCAGCTTAGTTTTTTCCTCCCCCGATACGCAGTATTTT
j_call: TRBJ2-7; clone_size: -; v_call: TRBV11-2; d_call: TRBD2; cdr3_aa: CASSLGSQGLAGDSYEQYF; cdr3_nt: TGTGCCAGCAGCTTAGGGTCACAGGGACTAGCGGGAGACTCCTACGAGCAGTACTTC
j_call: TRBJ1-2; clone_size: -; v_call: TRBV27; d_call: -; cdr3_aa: CASSLSRNYGYTF; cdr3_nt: TGTGCCAGCAGTTTAAGCCGGAACTATGGCTACACCTTC
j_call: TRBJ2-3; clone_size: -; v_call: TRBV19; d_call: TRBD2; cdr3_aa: CASSPSGFDTDTQYF; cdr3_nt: TGTGCCAGTAGTCCTAGCGGGTTCGACACAGATACGCAGTATTTT
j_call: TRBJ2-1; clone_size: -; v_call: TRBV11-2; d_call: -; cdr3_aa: CASSLVGGVGDEQFF; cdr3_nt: TGTGCCAGCAGCTTAGTGGGGGGAGTGGGCGATGAGCAGTTCTTC
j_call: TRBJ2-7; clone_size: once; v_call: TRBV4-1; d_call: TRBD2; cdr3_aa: CASSQGREGRYDSYEQYF; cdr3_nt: TGCGCCAGCAGCCAAGGGAGGGAGGGTAGATACGATTCCTACGAGCAGTACTTC
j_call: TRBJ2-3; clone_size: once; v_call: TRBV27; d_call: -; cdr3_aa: CASSSGRGTDTQYF; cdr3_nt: TGTGCCAGCAGTTCGGGCAGGGGCACAGATACGCAGTATTTT
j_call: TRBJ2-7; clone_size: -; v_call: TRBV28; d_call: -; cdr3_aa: CASSPVFSYEQYF; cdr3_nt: TGTGCCAGCAGTCCAGTTTTCTCCTACGAGCAGTACTTC
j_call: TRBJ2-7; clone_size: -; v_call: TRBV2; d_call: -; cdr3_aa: CASSVRVEQYF; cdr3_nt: TGTGCCAGCAGTGTCCGAGTCGAGCAGTACTTC
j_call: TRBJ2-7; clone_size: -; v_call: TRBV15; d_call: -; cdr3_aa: CATSAPNSYEQYF; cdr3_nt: TGTGCCACCAGCGCCCCCAACTCCTACGAGCAGTACTTC
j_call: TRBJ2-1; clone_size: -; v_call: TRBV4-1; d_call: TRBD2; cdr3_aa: CASSQFSGRANEQFF; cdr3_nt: TGCGCCAGCAGCCAGTTTAGCGGGAGGGCCAATGAGCAGTTCTTC
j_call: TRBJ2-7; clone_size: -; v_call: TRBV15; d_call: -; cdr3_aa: CATGPGTYEQYF; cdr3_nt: TGTGCCACCGGACCGGGAACCTACGAGCAGTACTTC
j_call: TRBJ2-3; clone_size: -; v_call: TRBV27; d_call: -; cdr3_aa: CASSYVGMDTQYF; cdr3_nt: TGTGCCAGCAGTTACGTCGGGATGGATACGCAGTATTTT
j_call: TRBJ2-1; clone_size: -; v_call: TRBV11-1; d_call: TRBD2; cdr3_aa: CASSPRWLAGFGNEQFF; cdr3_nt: TGTGCCAGCAGCCCCAGGTGGCTAGCGGGATTCGGAAATGAGCAGTTCTTC
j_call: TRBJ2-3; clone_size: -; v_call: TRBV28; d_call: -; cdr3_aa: CASSFFTDTQYF; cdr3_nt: TGTGCCAGCAGTTTCTTCACAGATACGCAGTATTTT
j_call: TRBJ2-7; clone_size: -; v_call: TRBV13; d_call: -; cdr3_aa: CASSLDLIVGGEQYF; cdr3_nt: TGTGCCAGCAGCTTAGACTTAATTGTGGGTGGCGAGCAGTACTTC
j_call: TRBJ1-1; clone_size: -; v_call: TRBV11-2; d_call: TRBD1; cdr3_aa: CASSPDRGRRTEAFF; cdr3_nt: TGTGCCAGCAGCCCGGACAGGGGACGGCGCACTGAAGCTTTCTTT
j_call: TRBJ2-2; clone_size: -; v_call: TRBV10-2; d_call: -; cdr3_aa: CASSTYDRLNTGELFF; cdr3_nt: TGCGCCAGCAGTACCTACGACAGGTTAAACACCGGGGAGCTGTTTTTT
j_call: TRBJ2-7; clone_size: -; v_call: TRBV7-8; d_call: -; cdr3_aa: CASSPDYSYEQYF; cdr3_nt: TGTGCCAGCAGCCCCGACTACTCCTACGAGCAGTACTTC
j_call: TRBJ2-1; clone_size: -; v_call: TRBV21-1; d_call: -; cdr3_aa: CASSKRPLAGEAYNEQFF; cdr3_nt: TGTGCCAGCAGCAAAAGGCCCCTAGCGGGAGAGGCCTACAATGAGCAGTTCTTC
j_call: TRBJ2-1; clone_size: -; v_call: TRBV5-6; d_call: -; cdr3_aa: CASSLGIWDRNEQFF; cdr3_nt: TGTGCCAGCAGCTTGGGCATATGGGATCGCAATGAGCAGTTCTTC
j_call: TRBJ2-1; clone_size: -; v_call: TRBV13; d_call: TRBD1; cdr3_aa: CASSSPDRVIEQFF; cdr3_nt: TGTGCCAGCAGCTCCCCGGACAGGGTTATTGAGCAGTTCTTC
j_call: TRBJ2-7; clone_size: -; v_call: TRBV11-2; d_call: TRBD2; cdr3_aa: CASRDTSGPTYEQYF; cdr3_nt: TGTGCCAGCAGAGATACTAGCGGACCCACCTACGAGCAGTACTTC
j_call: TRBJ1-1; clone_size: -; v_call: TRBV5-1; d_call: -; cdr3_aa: CASSFQGTNTEAFF; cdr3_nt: TGCGCCAGCAGCTTTCAGGGAACGAACACTGAAGCTTTCTTT